This TCR beta chain was recovered during a study of radiation and T cells in renal cell carcinoma. Study-wide context: Nephrectomy followed 15 Gy stereotactic body radiation by 4 weeks.

Method: immunoSEQ multiplex PCR; TCRdb's copy keeps in-frame clones and lacks some. The profile covers 100,000 to 150,000 clones, with around four fifths appearing a single time and under 2.5% taken by the ten largest. Stated time point: blood 2 weeks post-SBRT. As to treatment: 15 Gy SBRT to primary tumor, nephrectomy 4 weeks later. This clone occurred a few times. This clonotype was sampled from a woman aged 60-75 years with renal cell carcinoma. The sample was blood, taken from a patient whose treatment included radiotherapy and nephrectomy.

The CDR3 loop reads CASSVGPTNEKLFF. CDR3 DNA: TGTGCCAGCAGCGTAGGACCAACTAATGAAAAACTGTTTTTT. V is TRBV9 and J is TRBJ1-4, with D unresolved. V lost 0 bases to trimming and J lost 0 bases, with 3 bases between them. There are 14 residues in the CDR3. In germline, CDR1 is SGDLS, CDR2 YYNGEE.